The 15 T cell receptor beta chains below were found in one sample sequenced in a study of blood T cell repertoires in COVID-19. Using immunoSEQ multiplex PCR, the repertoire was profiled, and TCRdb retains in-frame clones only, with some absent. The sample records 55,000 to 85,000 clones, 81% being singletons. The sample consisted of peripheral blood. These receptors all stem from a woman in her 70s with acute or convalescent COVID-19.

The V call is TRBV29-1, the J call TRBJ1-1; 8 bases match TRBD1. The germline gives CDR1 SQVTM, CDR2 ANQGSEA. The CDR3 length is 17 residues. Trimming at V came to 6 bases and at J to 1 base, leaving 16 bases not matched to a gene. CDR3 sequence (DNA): TGCAGCGTCGGTACTTATGACAGGGGTGTCGGGAACACTGAAGCTTTCTTT. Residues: CSVGTYDRGVGNTEAFF.

The CDR3 DNA sequence: TGTGCCAGCAGTAGGGACAGGGCAACAGATACGCAGTATTTT. Encoded protein: CASSRDRATDTQYF. The V call is TRBV25-1, the J call TRBJ2-3; TRBD1 agrees at 9 bases. This CDR3 comprises 14 residues. Germline-derived CDR1 and CDR2 are MGHDK and SYGVNS. The J segment lost 3 bases and the V segment lost 5 bases, leaving 3 bases of the junction unmatched.

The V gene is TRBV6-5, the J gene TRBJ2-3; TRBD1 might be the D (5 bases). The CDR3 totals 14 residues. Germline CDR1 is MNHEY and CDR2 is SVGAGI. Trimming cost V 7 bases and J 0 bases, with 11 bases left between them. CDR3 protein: CASTLGASTDTQYF. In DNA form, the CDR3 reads TGTGCCAGCACCCTAGGGGCTAGCACAGATACGCAGTATTTT.

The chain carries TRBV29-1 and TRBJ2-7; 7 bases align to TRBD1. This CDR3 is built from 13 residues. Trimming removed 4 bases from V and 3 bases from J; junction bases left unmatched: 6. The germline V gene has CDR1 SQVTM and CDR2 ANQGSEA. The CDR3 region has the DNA TGCAGCGTTGGACAGGGAAACCACTACGAGCAGTACTTC. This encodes CSVGQGNHYEQYF.

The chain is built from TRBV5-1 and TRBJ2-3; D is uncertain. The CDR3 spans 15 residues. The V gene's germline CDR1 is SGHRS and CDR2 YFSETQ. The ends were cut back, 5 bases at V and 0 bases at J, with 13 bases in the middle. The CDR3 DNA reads TGCGCCAGCAGTGTAATTCCAGGTAGCACAGATACGCAGTATTTT. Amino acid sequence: CASSVIPGSTDTQYF.

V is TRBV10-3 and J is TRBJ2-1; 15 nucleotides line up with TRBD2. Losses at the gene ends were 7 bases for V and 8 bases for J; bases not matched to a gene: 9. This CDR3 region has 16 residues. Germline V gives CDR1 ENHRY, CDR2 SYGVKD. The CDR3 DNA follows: TGTGCCATCAAGGAAGGACTAGCGGGGGGGTTCGATGAGCAGTTCTTC. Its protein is CAIKEGLAGGFDEQFF.

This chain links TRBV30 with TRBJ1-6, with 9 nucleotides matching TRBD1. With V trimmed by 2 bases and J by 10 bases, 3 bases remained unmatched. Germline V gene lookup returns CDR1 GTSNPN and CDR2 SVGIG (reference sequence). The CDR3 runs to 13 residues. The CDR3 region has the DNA TGTGCCTGGAGTCAGACAGGGGGGTCACCCCTCCACTTT. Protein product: CAWSQTGGSPLHF.

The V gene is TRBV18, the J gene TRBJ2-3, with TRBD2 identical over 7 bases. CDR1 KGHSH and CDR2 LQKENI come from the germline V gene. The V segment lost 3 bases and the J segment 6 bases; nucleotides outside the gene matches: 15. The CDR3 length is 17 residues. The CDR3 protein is CASSPRGDSSLTDTQYF. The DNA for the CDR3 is TGTGCCAGCTCACCCCGGGGGGACTCGTCACTTACGGATACGCAGTATTTT.

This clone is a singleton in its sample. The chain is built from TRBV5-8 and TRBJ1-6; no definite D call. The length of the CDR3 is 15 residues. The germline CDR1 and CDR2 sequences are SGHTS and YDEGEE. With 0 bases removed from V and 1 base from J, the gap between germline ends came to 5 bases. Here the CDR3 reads CASSLGGSYNSPLHF. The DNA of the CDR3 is TGTGCCAGCAGCTTGGGAGGTTCCTATAATTCACCCCTCCACTTT.

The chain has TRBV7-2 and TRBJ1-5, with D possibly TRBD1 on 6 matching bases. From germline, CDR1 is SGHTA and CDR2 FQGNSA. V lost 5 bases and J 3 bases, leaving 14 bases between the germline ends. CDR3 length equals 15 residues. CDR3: CASSPQGVVNQPQHF. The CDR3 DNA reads TGTGCCAGCAGCCCACAGGGTGTTGTCAATCAGCCCCAGCATTTT.

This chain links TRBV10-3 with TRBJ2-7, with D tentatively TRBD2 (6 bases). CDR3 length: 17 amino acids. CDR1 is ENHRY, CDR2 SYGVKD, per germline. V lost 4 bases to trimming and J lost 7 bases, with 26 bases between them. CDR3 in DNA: TGTGCCATCAGTGGAGGGGTTGGGCAGCCGACCGGAGGGGAGCAGTACTTC. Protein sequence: CAISGGVGQPTGGEQYF.

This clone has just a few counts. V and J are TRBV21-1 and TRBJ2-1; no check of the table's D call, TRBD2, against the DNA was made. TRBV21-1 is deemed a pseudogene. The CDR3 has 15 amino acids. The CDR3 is CASTPIREKYNEQFF. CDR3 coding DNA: TGTGCCAGCACCCCTATACGGGAGAAATACAATGAGCAGTTCTTC.

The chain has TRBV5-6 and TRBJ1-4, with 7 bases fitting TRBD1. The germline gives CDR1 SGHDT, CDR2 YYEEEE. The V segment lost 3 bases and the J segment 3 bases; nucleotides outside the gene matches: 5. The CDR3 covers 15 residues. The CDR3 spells CASSSWGTANEKLFF. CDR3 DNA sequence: TGTGCCAGCAGCTCTTGGGGGACAGCTAATGAAAAACTGTTTTTT.

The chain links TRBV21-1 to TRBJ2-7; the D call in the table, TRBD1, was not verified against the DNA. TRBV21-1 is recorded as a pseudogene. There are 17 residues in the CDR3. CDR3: CASSKAHGTGVSYEQYF. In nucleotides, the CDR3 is TGTGCCAGCAGCAAGGCCCACGGGACAGGGGTCTCCTACGAGCAGTACTTC.

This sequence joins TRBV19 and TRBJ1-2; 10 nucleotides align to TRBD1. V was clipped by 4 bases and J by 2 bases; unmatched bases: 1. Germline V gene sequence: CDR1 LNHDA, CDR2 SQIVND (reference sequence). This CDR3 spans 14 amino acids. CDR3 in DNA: TGTGCCAGTAGTAGGGGACAGGGGAACTATGGCTACACCTTC. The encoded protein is CASSRGQGNYGYTF.